These 22 T cell receptor beta chains share one sample of origin, sequenced in a study of early stage breast cancer tumors. Only in-frame clones appear in the TCRdb table, and some are missing; sequencing was by immunoSEQ multiplex PCR. The sample consists of around 78,000 clones, roughly 80% of them appearing once. Source material: blood. These receptors were obtained from a person aged 60 to 70 with breast cancer.

This clone has a handful of counts. The chain carries TRBV5-1 and TRBJ2-2; perhaps TRBD1 as D (6 bases). Germline V gene data show CDR1 as SGHRS and CDR2 as YFSETQ. This CDR3 is 14 amino acids long. Trimming took off 5 bases at V and 5 bases at J, with 13 bases between the two ends. CDR3 nucleotide sequence: TGCGCCAGCAGTACAGGGATCGAAACCGGGGAGCTGTTTTTT. Translated: CASSTGIETGELFF.

CDR3 nucleotide sequence: TGTGCCACCGAGGGGGGGGCGACTGAAGCTTTCTTT. Amino acid sequence: CATEGGATEAFF. The V gene is TRBV30, the J gene TRBJ1-1, with a tentative D call TRBD1 (6 bases). Germline values: CDR1 GTSNPN, CDR2 SVGIG (reference sequence). There are 12 residues in the CDR3. V lost 8 bases and J 5 bases, leaving 15 bases between the germline ends. The full variable domain, rest sourced from reference TRBV30 and TRBJ1-1, is SQTIHQWPATLVQPVGSPLSLECTVEGTSNPNLYWYRQAAGRGLQLLFYSVGIGQISSEVPQNLSASRPQDRQFILSSKKLLLSDSGFYLCATEGGATEAFFGQGTRLTVV.

The rearrangement links TRBV5-6 to TRBJ2-3, with TRBD2 as a possible D gene (6 bases). This CDR3 spans 16 amino acids. Germline CDR1 reads SGHDT; CDR2 reads YYEEEE. V dropped 0 bases and J dropped 5 bases, with 16 bases sitting between them. CDR3 DNA sequence: TGTGCCAGCAGCTTGGATGGGACTCTACGCGGAGATACGCAGTATTTT. Amino acid sequence: CASSLDGTLRGDTQYF.

The chain has TRBV7-9 and TRBJ1-1, with unresolved D. The CDR3 has 11 residues. V shed 1 base and J shed 8 bases, with 5 bases lying between them. Per germline, CDR1 SEHNR and CDR2 FQNEAQ (reference sequence). The CDR3 bases are TGTGCCAGCAGCTTAGGGCGAGAAGCTTTCTTT. Protein: CASSLGREAFF. The full variable domain, rest sourced from reference TRBV7-9 and TRBJ1-1, is DTGVSQNPRHKITKRGQNVTFRCDPISEHNRLYWYRQTLGQGPEFLTYFQNEAQLEKSRLLSDRFSAERPKGSFSTLEIQRTEQGDSAMYLCASSLGREAFFGQGTRLTVV.

The rearrangement joins TRBV5-4 to TRBJ1-1; D call uncertain. The V end lost 5 bases, the J end lost 3 bases, and 14 bases lay between the germline ends. CDR1 is SGHNT and CDR2 is YYREEE in the germline V gene (reference sequence). This CDR3 is 14 amino acids long. CDR3 region: CASSDPRWDTEAFF. As DNA, the CDR3 is TGTGCCAGCAGTGATCCTAGGTGGGACACTGAAGCTTTCTTT.

The gene calls are TRBV27 and TRBJ1-1, with TRBD1 matching 7 bases. Losses at the gene ends were 6 bases for V and 1 base for J; bases not matched to a gene: 5. CDR1 is MNHEY and CDR2 is SMNVEV in the germline V gene (reference sequence). The CDR3 is made up of 14 amino acids. The CDR3, as DNA: TGTGCCAGCAGGCCCCGACAGGGGAACACTGAAGCTTTCTTT. As protein: CASRPRQGNTEAFF.

The rearrangement uses TRBV2 and TRBJ2-1; D uncertain. Trimming pared 4 bases from V and 5 bases from J, leaving 9 bases between. The germline V gene has CDR1 SNHLY and CDR2 FYNNEI. The CDR3 runs to 13 residues. CDR3 DNA sequence: TGTGCCAGCAGTGCAGATAGGCACAATGAGCAGTTCTTC. It yields the protein CASSADRHNEQFF.

This rearrangement joins TRBV5-6 to TRBJ1-1; 11 positions agree with TRBD1. The CDR3 is 15 amino acids. Germline V gene lookup returns CDR1 SGHDT and CDR2 YYEEEE. After removal of 4 bases from V and 8 bases from J, the junction contained 10 bases not matched to a gene. CDR3 nucleotides: TGTGCCAGCAGCATACCGGGACAGGGGGATCGGGAAGCTTTCTTT. It is translated as CASSIPGQGDREAFF. The variable domain in full, with the rest retrieved from reference TRBV5-6 and TRBJ1-1, is DAGVTQSPTHLIKTRGQQVTLRCSPKSGHDTVSWYQQALGQGPQFIFQYYEEEERQRGNFPDRFSGHQFPNYSSELNVNALLLGDSALYLCASSIPGQGDREAFFGQGTRLTVV.

The gene calls are TRBV27 and TRBJ2-7, with 11 bases that match TRBD2. This CDR3 has 14 amino acids. Germline V CDR1 and CDR2: MNHEY, SMNVEV (reference sequence). The trim removed 7 bases at V and 4 bases at J, leaving 6 bases unmatched. The CDR3: CASTHTSGRYEQYF. CDR3 nucleotides: TGTGCCAGCACACATACTAGCGGGAGATACGAGCAGTACTTC.

For the CDR3, the DNA is TGTGCCAGCAGGGACACCAAGACTGAAGCTTTCTTT. Protein sequence: CASRDTKTEAFF. The gene calls are TRBV28 and TRBJ1-1, with a weak D call TRBD1 (5 bases). V lost 6 bases and J lost 5, with 10 bases in between. Germline CDR1 MDHEN, CDR2 SYDVKM. CDR3 length: 12 residues.

The chain recombines TRBV18 with TRBJ1-5, with D unresolved. This CDR3 spans 15 amino acids. The germline gives CDR1 KGHSH, CDR2 LQKENI. V shed 3 bases and J shed 3 bases, with 12 bases lying between them. As DNA, the CDR3 is TGTGCCAGCTCACCCCAGGAGGGCGCCAATCAGCCCCAGCATTTT. This codes for CASSPQEGANQPQHF.

The gene calls are TRBV7-6 and TRBJ2-3; D gene uncertain. In germline, CDR1 is SGHVS, CDR2 FNYEAQ. CDR3 length equals 14 residues. Trimming took 5 bases from V and 6 from J, leaving 15 bases between them. The CDR3 nucleotides are TGTGCCAGCAGCCCCGGGTCGACCCGCGATACGCAGTATTTT. The encoded protein is CASSPGSTRDTQYF.

The chain uses TRBV7-3 and TRBJ2-5, with D hard to call. Germline CDR1 reads SGHTA; CDR2 reads FQGTGA. CDR3 size: 13 residues. With 2 bases removed from V and 1 base from J, the gap between germline ends came to 5 bases. Written as DNA, the CDR3 is TGTGCCAGCAGCTTAGCGTCCCAAGAGACCCAGTACTTC. Protein: CASSLASQETQYF.

The rearrangement joins TRBV7-9 to TRBJ1-6, with D possibly TRBD1 on 6 matching bases. The CDR3 has 14 amino acids. Trimming shortened V by 5 bases and J by 7 bases, and 12 bases separated the two germline ends. Germline V CDR1 and CDR2: SEHNR, FQNEAQ (reference sequence). In DNA, the CDR3 is TGTGCCAGCAGCGCCGGGACACGGAATTCACCCCTCCACTTT. Its protein product is CASSAGTRNSPLHF.

This rearrangement joins TRBV5-1 to TRBJ2-2; 9 positions match TRBD2. Germline lookup yields CDR1 SGHRS and CDR2 YFSETQ. The CDR3 is made up of 17 amino acids. The junction had 6 bases not matched to a gene; V was cut back by 0 bases and J by 3 bases. CDR3 region: CASSLGAGGPDTGELFF. CDR3 DNA sequence: TGCGCCAGCAGCTTGGGGGCGGGAGGGCCCGACACCGGGGAGCTGTTTTTT.

Turning to this clone: Other DNA sequences in the same sample also yield this CDR3. The chain carries TRBV20-1 and TRBJ2-3; no firm D call. The CDR3 has 10 residues. Germline V lookup: CDR1 DFQATT, CDR2 SNEGSKA (reference sequence). The ends were cut back, 6 bases at V and 6 bases at J, with 7 bases in the middle. The CDR3 bases are TGCAGTGCAGCAAGGGATACGCAGTATTTT. This encodes CSAARDTQYF.

The rearrangement links TRBV28 to TRBJ2-1, with D unclear. V lost 6 bases and J 0 bases, leaving 6 bases between the germline ends. CDR1 and CDR2 (germline): MDHEN, SYDVKM. This CDR3 has 13 residues. DNA for the CDR3: TGTGCCAGCAGGGCAAACTCCTACAATGAGCAGTTCTTC. This codes for CASRANSYNEQFF.

This clone has only one observation. The rearrangement uses TRBV6-1 and TRBJ2-1, with a tentative D call TRBD1 (5 bases). The germline gives CDR1 MNHNS, CDR2 SASEGT. The germline V and J ends were trimmed by 4 bases and 4 bases, with 11 bases remaining between them. The CDR3 length is 14 residues. The CDR3 loop is CASSADSNYNEQFF. CDR3 nucleotide sequence: TGTGCCAGCAGTGCAGACAGTAATTACAATGAGCAGTTCTTC.

This chain joins TRBV5-3 and TRBJ1-3; D is ambiguous. TRBV5-3 is flagged as an ORF with uncertain function. Trimming took 1 base from V and 0 from J, leaving 17 bases between them. CDR3 length equals 18 residues. CDR3 residues: CARSLNPVSGDSGNTIYF. The CDR3, as DNA: TGTGCCAGAAGCTTGAACCCTGTGTCCGGAGACTCTGGAAACACCATATATTTT.

The chain combines TRBV7-9 with TRBJ2-1; TRBD2 agrees at 15 bases. The CDR3 runs to 19 residues. Germline trimming cut 5 bases from V and 7 bases from J; bases unmatched to any gene: 15. Germline V gene lookup returns CDR1 SEHNR and CDR2 FQNEAQ (reference sequence). The CDR3 reads CASSPSRTSGGASNNEQFF. The CDR3 nucleotides are TGTGCCAGCAGCCCAAGCCGGACTAGCGGGGGGGCCTCTAATAATGAGCAGTTCTTC.

The V gene is TRBV5-1, the J gene TRBJ2-7; D may correspond to TRBD1 or TRBD2 (5 bases each). This CDR3 has 15 residues. CDR1 SGHRS and CDR2 YFSETQ come from the germline V gene. Trimming took 3 bases from V and 3 from J, leaving 16 bases between them. This CDR3 reads CASSWEPRAGYEQYF. CDR3 DNA sequence: TGCGCCAGCAGCTGGGAACCCAGGGCGGGCTACGAGCAGTACTTC. Full variable domain (remainder filled in from reference TRBV5-1 and TRBJ2-7): KAGVTQTPRYLIKTRGQQVTLSCSPISGHRSVSWYQQTPGQGLQFLFEYFSETQRNKGNFPGRFSGRQFSNSRSEMNVSTLELGDSALYLCASSWEPRAGYEQYFGPGTRLTVT.

The chain carries TRBV27 and TRBJ2-7, with 8 positions matching TRBD2. The CDR3 has 14 amino acids. V trimming: 2 bases; J trimming: 6 bases; junction bases outside the gene matches: 6. Germline CDR1 and CDR2: MNHEY and SMNVEV (reference sequence). The CDR3 region is CASSLTGGPFEQYF. The CDR3 nucleotides read TGTGCCAGCAGTTTAACGGGAGGGCCCTTCGAGCAGTACTTC.